This T cell receptor (beta chain) appears in the sequencing data of a study of cytomegalovirus exposure and HLA in healthy donors. The CDR3 covers 16 residues. V trimming: 1 base; J trimming: 5 bases; junction bases outside the gene matches: 1. From germline, CDR1 is LNHDA and CDR2 SQIVND (reference sequence). On this clone: Its antigen is unidentified.

Overall study findings and caveats: It emerged from a later analysis that several of the most significant clusters appeared to be linked to common viral pathogens. It was likely that a cluster of highly shared sequence variants was a sequencing artifact. Three chains linked to CMV were shown in vitro to be specific for CMV antigens.

PCR amplification relied on 60 Vbeta primers (plus 13 Jbeta primers). Sequencing used immunoSEQ multiplex PCR; TCRdb keeps in-frame clones, though not all of them. The sample has about 140,000 clones, about 84% seen once; the top ten hold over 2%. The V gene is TRBV19, the J gene TRBJ2-1, with 14 positions matching TRBD2. This sequence was found in a young woman in good health and CMV-seropositive. What was sequenced was PBMCs. CDR3 sequence: CASSIGLAGGHNEQFF. The CDR3 nucleotides are TGTGCCAGTAGTATAGGACTAGCGGGGGGGCACAATGAGCAGTTCTTC. The variable domain in full, completed from reference TRBV19 and TRBJ2-1, reads DGGITQSPKYLFRKEGQNVTLSCEQNLNHDAMYWYRQDPGQGLRLIYYSQIVNDFQKGDIAEGYSVSREKKESFPLTVTSAQKNPTAFYLCASSIGLAGGHNEQFFGPGTRLTVL.